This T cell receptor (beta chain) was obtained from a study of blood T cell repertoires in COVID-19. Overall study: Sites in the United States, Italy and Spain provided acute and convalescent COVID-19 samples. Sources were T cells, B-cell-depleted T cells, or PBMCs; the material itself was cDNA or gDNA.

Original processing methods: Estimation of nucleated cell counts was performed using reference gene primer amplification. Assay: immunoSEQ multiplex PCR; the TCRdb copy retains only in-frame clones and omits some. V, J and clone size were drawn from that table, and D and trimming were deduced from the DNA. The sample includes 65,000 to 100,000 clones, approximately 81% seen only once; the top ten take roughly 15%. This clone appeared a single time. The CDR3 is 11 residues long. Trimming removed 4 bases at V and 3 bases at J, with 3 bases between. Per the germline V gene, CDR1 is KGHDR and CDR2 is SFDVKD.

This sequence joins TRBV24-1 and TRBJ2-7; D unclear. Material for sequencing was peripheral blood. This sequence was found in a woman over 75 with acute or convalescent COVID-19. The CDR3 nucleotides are TGTGCCACCAGTGACCTCTACGAGCAGTACTTC. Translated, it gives CATSDLYEQYF.